This TCR beta chain was observed in a study of blood T cell repertoires in COVID-19. Study information: Italy, Spain and the United States were the sources of the convalescent and acute COVID-19 samples.

Trimming took 2 bases from V and 8 from J, leaving 10 bases between them. The length of the CDR3 is 12 residues. CDR1 is SGHRS and CDR2 is YFSETQ in the germline V gene. The table came from immunoSEQ multiplex PCR; TCRdb's copy has only in-frame clones and leaves some out. The repertoire consists of 65,000 to 95,000 clones, with around 78% occurring once and the leading ten covering roughly 15%. This clonotype was sampled from a human donor in a cohort sampled during active COVID-19. The sequencing input was peripheral blood. The chain uses TRBV5-1 and TRBJ1-2; no firm D call. CDR3 loop: CASSLGAHGYTF. The CDR3 bases are TGCGCCAGCAGCTTAGGAGCTCACGGCTACACCTTC.